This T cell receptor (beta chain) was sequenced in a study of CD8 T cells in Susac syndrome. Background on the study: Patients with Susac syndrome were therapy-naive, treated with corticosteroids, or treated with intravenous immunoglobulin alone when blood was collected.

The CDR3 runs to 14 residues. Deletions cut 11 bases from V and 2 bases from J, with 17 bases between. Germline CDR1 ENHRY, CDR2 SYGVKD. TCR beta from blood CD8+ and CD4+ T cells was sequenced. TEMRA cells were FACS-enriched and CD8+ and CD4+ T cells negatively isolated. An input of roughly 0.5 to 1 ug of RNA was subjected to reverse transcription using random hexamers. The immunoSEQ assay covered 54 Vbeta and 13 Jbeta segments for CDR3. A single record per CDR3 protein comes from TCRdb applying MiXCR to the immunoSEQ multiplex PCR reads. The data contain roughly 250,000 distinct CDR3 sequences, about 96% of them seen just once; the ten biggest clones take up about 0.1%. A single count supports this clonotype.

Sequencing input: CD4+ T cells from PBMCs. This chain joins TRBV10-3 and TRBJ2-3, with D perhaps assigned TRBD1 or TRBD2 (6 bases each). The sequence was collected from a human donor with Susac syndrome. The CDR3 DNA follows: TGTGCCTCACAACGGCGGGACAACACAGATACGCAGTATTTT. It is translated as CASQRRDNTDTQYF.